These 25 T cell receptor beta chains were all obtained from the same sample, sequenced in a study of CD8 T cells in ankylosing spondylitis. TCRdb ran MiXCR on the 5' RACE reads and lists one entry per CDR3 protein. Here the sample spans 200,000 to 300,000 distinct CDR3 sequences, approximately 8.4% being singletons. Sequenced input: blood, either unsorted or a sorted T cell fraction (not recorded which). These receptors were collected from a female donor with ankylosing spondylitis or in good health (not recorded which).

This clonotype came up many times. This rearrangement joins TRBV5-1 to TRBJ2-7; a weak D match, TRBD1 (6 bases). Per germline, CDR1 SGHRS and CDR2 YFSETQ. Trimming stripped 1 base from V and 2 bases from J, with 10 bases between. The CDR3 consists of 14 residues. The CDR3 here is CASSLNRATYEQYF. The CDR3 DNA follows: TGCGCCAGCAGCTTGAACAGGGCTACCTACGAGCAGTACTTC.

The J gene is TRBJ2-7, the V gene TRBV7-9, with 8 bases identical to TRBD2. This CDR3 has 14 amino acids. The junction had 8 bases not matched to a gene; V was cut back by 5 bases and J by 5 bases. CDR1 and CDR2 (germline): SEHNR, FQNEAQ (reference sequence). The CDR3: CASSPRGGIDEQYF. Here the CDR3 DNA reads TGTGCCAGCAGCCCCCGGGGGGGGATCGACGAGCAGTACTTC.

This clonotype was observed many times. The CDR3 region is CASSHRVGEQYF. The CDR3 DNA follows: TGCGCCAGCAGCCACAGGGTAGGCGAGCAGTACTTC. The J gene is TRBJ2-7, the V gene TRBV5-1, with D perhaps matching TRBD1 (6 bases). V lost 4 bases to trimming and J lost 6 bases, with 11 bases between them. The CDR3 length is 12 residues. Per the germline V gene, CDR1 is SGHRS and CDR2 is YFSETQ. Filled out from reference TRBV5-1 and TRBJ2-7, the complete variable domain reads KAGVTQTPRYLIKTRGQQVTLSCSPISGHRSVSWYQQTPGQGLQFLFEYFSETQRNKGNFPGRFSGRQFSNSRSEMNVSTLELGDSALYLCASSHRVGEQYFGPGTRLTVT.

The table lists this clonotype with many counts. The genes are TRBV6-1 and TRBJ2-6, with D uncertain. CDR1 and CDR2 from the germline V gene are MNHNS and SASEGT. Trimming cost V 6 bases and J 0 bases, with 6 bases left between them. The CDR3 has 14 amino acids. CDR3 sequence (DNA): TGTGCCAGCAGCCTCCTCTCTGGGGCCAACGTCCTGACTTTC. Translation gives CASSLLSGANVLTF.

This clonotype came up many times. This chain joins TRBV12-3 or TRBV12-4 and TRBJ1-1; D is ambiguous. This CDR3 has 14 residues. V was pared by 1 base and J by 3 bases, with 9 bases between. For the CDR3, the DNA is TGTGCCAGCAGTTTAGTAGGGAAGGACACTGAAGCTTTCTTT. Its protein is CASSLVGKDTEAFF.

This clonotype occurred many times. The chain carries TRBV7-9 and TRBJ2-7; 8 bases map to TRBD2. The CDR3 covers 16 residues. V lost 5 bases and J lost 2; bases outside the gene matches: 11. Germline lookup yields CDR1 SEHNR and CDR2 FQNEAQ (reference sequence). CDR3 nucleotides: TGTGCCAGCAGCCCGGCGATTTTAGCGGGGACCTACGAGCAGTACTTC. It codes for CASSPAILAGTYEQYF.

With respect to this clonotype: At one end the junction does not follow the germline gene, possibly because of a read error. The CDR3 sequence: CASSPWQPGTGELFF. Written as DNA, the CDR3 is TGTGCCAGCAGCCCGTGGCAGCCTGGGACCGGTGAGCTGTTTTTT. The J gene is TRBJ2-2, the V gene TRBV7-8; either TRBD1 or TRBD2 may fit D (5 bases each). Per germline, CDR1 SGHVS and CDR2 FQNEAQ. This CDR3 is 15 amino acids long. Using reference TRBV7-8 and TRBJ2-2 for the parts outside the CDR3, the full variable domain is GAGVSQSPRYKVAKRGQDVALRCDPISGHVSLFWYQQALGQGPEFLTYFQNEAQLDKSGLPSDRFFAERPEGSVSTLKIQRTQQEDSAVYLCASSPWQPGTGELFFGEGSRLTVL.

The V gene is TRBV7-8, the J gene TRBJ2-5, with TRBD2 matching over 8 bases. Germline CDR1 SGHVS, CDR2 FQNEAQ. The CDR3 covers 16 residues. Trimming took 4 bases from V and 1 from J; bases not matched to a gene: 8. In DNA, the CDR3 is TGTGCCAGCAGCTCGCCTGGGCTAGCGGGCCAAGAGACCCAGTACTTC. Its protein is CASSSPGLAGQETQYF.

In this sample, this clonotype turned up many times. J is TRBJ2-5 and V is TRBV15; D perhaps matches TRBD2 (6 bases). CDR3 length: 15 residues. Germline CDR1 LNHNV, CDR2 YYDKDF (reference sequence). Between the trimmed V and J ends, which lost 0 bases and 5 bases, there was a span of 13 bases. The CDR3 here is CATSREGGDGETQYF. The CDR3 DNA reads TGTGCCACCAGCAGAGAGGGGGGAGATGGGGAGACCCAGTACTTC.

As for this clonotype: This may be a read error, as it is one base from a much larger clone. The chain uses TRBV2 and TRBJ2-5; tentatively, D is TRBD2 (6 bases). Germline CDR1 and CDR2: SNHLY and FYNNEI. The CDR3 consists of 16 residues. The CDR3 DNA reads as TGTGCCAGCAGAGCAAATACCCCCGGGAGTCATGAGACCCGGTACTTC. The encoded protein is CASRANTPGSHETRYF.

The gene calls are TRBV7-1 and TRBJ2-4, with D tentatively TRBD1 or TRBD2 (5 bases each). TRBV7-1 is sorted into the ORF group, with uncertain function. The CDR3 totals 17 residues. Trimming shortened V by 3 bases and J by 0 bases, and 15 bases separated the two germline ends. DNA for the CDR3: TGTGCCAGCAGCTCGGGACCATTGACATTAGCCAAAAACATTCAGTACTTC. This gives the protein CASSSGPLTLAKNIQYF.

This clonotype appeared many times. This chain joins TRBV5-1 and TRBJ2-3; D uncertain. The CDR3 sequence is 14 residues long. Trimming cost V 0 bases and J 0 bases, with 5 bases left between them. Per the germline V gene, CDR1 is SGHRS and CDR2 is YFSETQ. CDR3 sequence (DNA): TGCGCCAGCAGCTTGGATCTGAGCACAGATACGCAGTATTTT. It codes for CASSLDLSTDTQYF. The entire variable domain, with the rest obtained from reference TRBV5-1 and TRBJ2-3, is as follows: KAGVTQTPRYLIKTRGQQVTLSCSPISGHRSVSWYQQTPGQGLQFLFEYFSETQRNKGNFPGRFSGRQFSNSRSEMNVSTLELGDSALYLCASSLDLSTDTQYFGPGTRLTVL.

In its sample, this clonotype was seen many times. The J gene is TRBJ2-1, the V gene TRBV15, with 14 nucleotides matching TRBD2. The trim removed 5 bases at V and 1 base at J, leaving 10 bases unmatched. The CDR3 length is 19 residues. Germline values: CDR1 LNHNV, CDR2 YYDKDF (reference sequence). CDR3 DNA sequence: TGTGCCACCAGCGGGTTGACTAGCGGGAGGGCCTTTTCCTACAATGAGCAGTTCTTC. Its protein product is CATSGLTSGRAFSYNEQFF.

This clonotype has ten or more counts. The chain couples TRBV7-6 to TRBJ2-1; TRBD2 matches at 9 bases. The length of the CDR3 is 16 residues. The germline V gene has CDR1 SGHVS and CDR2 FNYEAQ. J lost 8 bases, V lost 2 bases, and 10 bases had no gene match. The CDR3 bases are TGTGCCAGCAGCTTAATCGCGGGGGGGAGGAGGGATGAGCAGTTCTTC. Translated: CASSLIAGGRRDEQFF.

This clonotype was observed many times. The rearrangement links TRBV7-2 to TRBJ1-5; the D is unclear. The CDR3 totals 15 residues. Looked up from germline, CDR1 is SGHTA and CDR2 is FQGNSA. Trimming took 2 bases from V and 0 from J, leaving 8 bases between them. The CDR3, as DNA: TGTGCCAGCAGCTTATCTCACCATAGCAATCAGCCCCAGCATTTT. Translation gives CASSLSHHSNQPQHF.

This clonotype was observed at least ten times. The gene calls are TRBV30 and TRBJ1-1, with 7 positions matching TRBD1. J lost 0 bases, V lost 6 bases, and 7 bases had no gene match. This CDR3 has 14 amino acids. The V gene's germline CDR1 is GTSNPN and CDR2 SVGIG (reference sequence). CDR3 sequence (DNA): TGTGCCTGTAACAGGGGACCAATGAACACTGAAGCTTTCTTT. Amino acids: CACNRGPMNTEAFF.

There are many counts of this clonotype. The J gene is TRBJ1-5, the V gene TRBV5-1; D is unclear. The ends were cut back, 1 base at V and 5 bases at J, with 7 bases in the middle. Germline assignment: CDR1 SGHRS and CDR2 YFSETQ. CDR3 length: 13 amino acids. As DNA, the CDR3 is TGCGCCAGCAGCTTGAAAGGTGATCAGCCCCAGCATTTT. This translates into CASSLKGDQPQHF.

This clonotype appeared many times. J is TRBJ2-7 and V is TRBV28; D might be TRBD1 (5 bases). Germline V lookup: CDR1 MDHEN, CDR2 SYDVKM. V lost 4 bases, J lost 4 bases, and 11 bases lay in between. The CDR3 sequence is 13 residues long. The CDR3 region has the DNA TGTGCCAGCAGTTCCGACAGCCAGTACGAGCAGTACTTC. It is translated as CASSSDSQYEQYF.

This clonotype was recorded a few times. Since a much larger clone is just one base distant, this may be a read error. No DNA is shown, since the ends of the CDR3 on it are uncertain; the CDR3 is the one TCRdb lists. The V and J genes are TRBV20-1 and TRBJ1-1; the table's D gene call, TRBD1, was not cross checked with the DNA. Inclusive of both ends, the CDR3 amounts to 15 amino acids. CDR1 DFQATT and CDR2 SNEGSKA come from the germline V gene (reference sequence). This chain's CDR3 is CSAWGWGNMNTETFF.

In its sample, this clonotype was seen many times. J is TRBJ1-2 and V is TRBV28; D possibly corresponds to TRBD1 (6 bases). V was clipped by 5 bases and J by 8 bases, with 18 bases between them. The germline V gene has CDR1 MDHEN and CDR2 SYDVKM. The CDR3 covers 14 residues. The CDR3 here is CASSTALEGEGYTF. In nucleotides, the CDR3 is TGTGCCAGCAGTACAGCCCTGGAGGGGGAAGGCTACACCTTC.

This clonotype showed up many times. The chain recombines TRBV27 with TRBJ1-5; possible D gene TRBD1, 6 bases. This CDR3 has 15 amino acids. CDR1 MNHEY and CDR2 SMNVEV come from the germline V gene (reference sequence). V dropped 5 bases and J dropped 3 bases, with 14 bases sitting between them. CDR3 nucleotides: TGTGCCAGCAGTCTAGGGGGTGTCCACAATCAGCCCCAGCATTTT. It specifies CASSLGGVHNQPQHF.

This clonotype was counted many times. The J gene is TRBJ2-3, the V gene TRBV6-6, with no clear D. This CDR3 spans 14 amino acids. V was clipped by 2 bases and J by 0 bases, with 6 bases between them. Germline assignment: CDR1 MNHNY and CDR2 SVGAGI (reference sequence). This CDR3 reads CASSYPASTDTQYF. CDR3 nucleotides: TGTGCCAGCAGTTACCCCGCAAGCACAGATACGCAGTATTTT.

Worth noting for this clonotype: A read error is possible here, since a much larger clone lies one base away. CDR3 protein: CASSSRVSGANVLTF. CDR3 DNA sequence: TGTGCCAGCAGCTCAAGGGTCTCTGGGGCCAACGTCCTGACTTTC. This chain uses TRBV7-2 with TRBJ2-6; no clear D. The CDR3 totals 15 residues. The germline V gene has CDR1 SGHTA and CDR2 FQGNSA. Trimming removed 4 bases at V and 0 bases at J, with 7 bases between.

This clonotype has ten or more counts. The chain carries TRBV20-1 and TRBJ1-6, with 9 nucleotides matching TRBD1. The junction had 6 bases not matched to a gene; V was cut back by 0 bases and J by 6 bases. Per germline, CDR1 DFQATT and CDR2 SNEGSKA (reference sequence). The CDR3 has 16 residues. The CDR3 nucleotides are TGCAGTGCTAGAGATCAGACAGGGGGTTCTAATTCACCCCTCCACTTT. Encoded protein: CSARDQTGGSNSPLHF.

This clonotype was observed many times. The gene calls are TRBV4-3 and TRBJ2-7; 7 bases align to TRBD1. The junction had 5 bases not matched to a gene; V was cut back by 3 bases and J by 0 bases. Germline CDR1 is LGHNA and CDR2 is YSLEER. The CDR3 loop spans 15 amino acids. For the CDR3, the DNA is TGCGCCAGCAGCCAGATCCGGGACAGCTCCTACGAGCAGTACTTC. Amino acids: CASSQIRDSSYEQYF.